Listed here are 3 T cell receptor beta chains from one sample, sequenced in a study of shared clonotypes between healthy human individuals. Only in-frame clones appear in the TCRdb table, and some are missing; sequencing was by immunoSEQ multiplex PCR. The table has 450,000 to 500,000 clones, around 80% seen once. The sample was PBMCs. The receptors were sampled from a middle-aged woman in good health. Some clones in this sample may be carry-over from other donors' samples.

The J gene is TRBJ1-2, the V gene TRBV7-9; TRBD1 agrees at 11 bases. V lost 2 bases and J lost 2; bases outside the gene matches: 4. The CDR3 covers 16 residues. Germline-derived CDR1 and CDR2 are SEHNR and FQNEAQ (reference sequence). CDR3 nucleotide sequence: TGTGCCAGCAGCTTATCCGGACAGGGGGCGAACTATGGCTACACCTTC. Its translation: CASSLSGQGANYGYTF.

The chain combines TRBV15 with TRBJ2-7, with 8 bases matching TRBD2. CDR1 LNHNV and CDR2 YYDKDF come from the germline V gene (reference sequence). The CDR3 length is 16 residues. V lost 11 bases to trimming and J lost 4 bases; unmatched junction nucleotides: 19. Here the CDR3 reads CAPLGLDIRGRYEQYF. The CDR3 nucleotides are TGTGCCCCCCTGGGACTAGATATAAGGGGACGGTACGAGCAGTACTTC.

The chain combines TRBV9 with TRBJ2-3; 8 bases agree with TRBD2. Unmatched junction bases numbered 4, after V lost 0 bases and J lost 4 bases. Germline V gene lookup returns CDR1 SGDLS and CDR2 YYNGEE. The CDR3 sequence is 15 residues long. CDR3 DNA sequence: TGTGCCAGCAGCGTAGCTAGCGGGTTGGCAGATACGCAGTATTTT. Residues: CASSVASGLADTQYF. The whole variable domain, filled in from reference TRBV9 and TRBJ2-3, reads DSGVTQTPKHLITATGQRVTLRCSPRSGDLSVYWYQQSLDQGLQFLIQYYNGEERAKGNILERFSAQQFPDLHSELNLSSLELGDSALYFCASSVASGLADTQYFGPGTRLTVL.